This T cell receptor beta chain was retrieved from a study of OX40 agonist ivuxolimab in advanced cancers. In the study overall: Allowance was made for prior anti-PD-1, anti-PD-L1 or anti-CTLA-4 therapy, and around 44% had some.

CDR3 size: 15 residues. Germline V gives CDR1 GTSNPN, CDR2 SVGIG (reference sequence). Trimming took off 1 base at V and 1 base at J, with 14 bases between the two ends. Assay used: immunoSEQ multiplex PCR; TCRdb lists only in-frame clones, some missing. The sample has about 66,000 clones; about 87% are singletons. The chain employs TRBV30 and TRBJ2-7; D remains ambiguous. This TCR came from an adult with an advanced solid tumor such as melanoma, head and neck, liver or kidney cancer. The sequences come from CD4+ or CD8+ T cells sorted from blood, collected in a trial of the OX40 agonist ivuxolimab. The CDR3 is CAWSEGISTSYEQYF. The CDR3 DNA reads as TGTGCCTGGAGTGAGGGTATATCGACTTCCTACGAGCAGTACTTC. The full variable domain, completed using reference TRBV30 and TRBJ2-7, is SQTIHQWPATLVQPVGSPLSLECTVEGTSNPNLYWYRQAAGRGLQLLFYSVGIGQISSEVPQNLSASRPQDRQFILSSKKLLLSDSGFYLCAWSEGISTSYEQYFGPGTRLTVT.